This T cell receptor beta chain emerged from a study of blood T cell repertoires in COVID-19. Study-wide background: The United States, Italy and Spain were the sources of the acute and convalescent COVID-19 samples. T cells, B-cell-depleted T cells, or PBMCs provided the cDNA or gDNA that served as material.

V lost 3 bases, J lost 8 bases, and 6 bases stayed unmatched. This CDR3 is built from 13 residues. Original processing notes: Scientists estimated how many nucleated cells there were by amplifying reference gene primers. Sequenced by immunoSEQ multiplex PCR; TCRdb stores in-frame clones only, minus some. The D gene and trimming were derived from the DNA, and the V and J assignments and clone size from that table. The sample lists under 250,000 clones; 65% to 85% were seen once. The TCR sequence derives from a man in his forties or fifties with active or convalescent COVID-19. This chain uses TRBV12-3 or TRBV12-4 with TRBJ1-1; 7 bases are a match to TRBD1. The sequenced sample was peripheral blood. CDR3 nucleotides: TGTGCCAGCAGTTTTATGGCAGGGGGGGAAGCTTTCTTT. Translation gives CASSFMAGGEAFF.